The 7 T cell receptor beta chains below come from one sample, sequenced in a study of CD8 T cells in Susac syndrome. RNA amounts of roughly 0.45 to 1 ug underwent reverse transcription with random hexamers. MiXCR, applied by TCRdb to the immunoSEQ multiplex PCR reads, yields one record per CDR3 protein. The sample consists of about 20,000 distinct CDR3 sequences, around 94% of them appearing once. Material for sequencing was CD8+ T cells from PBMCs. The source is a human donor in good health.

The rearrangement joins TRBV7-2 to TRBJ2-1, with D possibly being TRBD2 (5 bases). The V gene lost 2 bases and the J gene lost 8 bases, with 28 bases spanning the gap. The germline CDR1 and CDR2 sequences are SGHTA and FQGNSA. The CDR3 has 19 residues. The CDR3 reads CASSLRRDGRPSPGDEQFF. CDR3 coding DNA: TGTGCCAGCAGCTTACGGCGCGACGGACGGCCCTCTCCCGGGGATGAGCAGTTCTTC.

CDR3 sequence: CASRGLGEYNEQFF. The CDR3 DNA sequence: TGCGCCAGCAGGGGACTCGGGGAGTACAATGAGCAGTTCTTC. The rearrangement uses TRBV5-1 and TRBJ2-1; D perhaps matches TRBD2 (6 bases). In germline, CDR1 is SGHRS, CDR2 YFSETQ. V gave up 5 bases and J gave up 4 bases, with 13 bases separating them. CDR3 size: 14 residues.

The chain is built from TRBV7-9 and TRBJ2-7; D is uncertain. The CDR3 runs to 13 residues. The V gene's germline CDR1 is SEHNR and CDR2 FQNEAQ (reference sequence). V dropped 6 bases and J dropped 3 bases, with 12 bases sitting between them. The CDR3 DNA follows: TGTGCCAGCAGTTCTGACAATCTCTACGAGCAGTACTTC. This codes for CASSSDNLYEQYF.

This chain connects TRBV6-2 or TRBV6-3 to TRBJ2-5; 10 nucleotides align to TRBD2. Germline V gene sequence: CDR1 MNHEY, CDR2 SVGEGT. J gave up 0 bases and V 0 bases, and 4 bases lay outside the gene matches. CDR3 length: 17 residues. As DNA, the CDR3 is TGTGCCAGCAGTTACTCGACTAGCGGGTCGTACCAAGAGACCCAGTACTTC. This sequence encodes CASSYSTSGSYQETQYF.

The chain employs TRBV5-1 and TRBJ2-1; unclear D gene. The V and J ends lost 2 bases and 0 bases respectively, with 6 bases between them. The CDR3 spans 14 residues. Germline V gives CDR1 SGHRS, CDR2 YFSETQ. Written as DNA, the CDR3 is TGCGCCAGCAGCTTCTCCATCTCCTACAATGAGCAGTTCTTC. This codes for CASSFSISYNEQFF. Full variable domain (rest looked up from reference TRBV5-1 and TRBJ2-1): KAGVTQTPRYLIKTRGQQVTLSCSPISGHRSVSWYQQTPGQGLQFLFEYFSETQRNKGNFPGRFSGRQFSNSRSEMNVSTLELGDSALYLCASSFSISYNEQFFGPGTRLTVL.

V gene TRBV18 combines with J gene TRBJ2-7; 7 bases are shared with TRBD1. Germline V gene lookup returns CDR1 KGHSH and CDR2 LQKENI. The CDR3 spans 18 residues. Losses at the gene ends were 6 bases for V and 3 bases for J; bases not matched to a gene: 20. The DNA for the CDR3 is TGTGCCAGCTCGCTTAGTCTACCCGGGGACAGAGTTCTCTACGAGCAGTACTTC. Its protein product is CASSLSLPGDRVLYEQYF.

V is TRBV27 and J is TRBJ1-5; the D gene is possibly TRBD1 (6 bases). The CDR3 consists of 16 residues. CDR1 and CDR2 from the germline V gene are MNHEY and SMNVEV (reference sequence). The ends were cut back, 6 bases at V and 0 bases at J, with 15 bases in the middle. DNA for the CDR3: TGTGCCAGCAGGTTACAGGGTCGTTATAGCAATCAGCCCCAGCATTTT. Translating gives CASRLQGRYSNQPQHF.